The clone carrying this T cell receptor beta chain came up many times. Its antigen is undetermined. TCRdb redid the calling of the multiplex PCR reads with MiXCR, one entry per CDR3 protein. The sample lists under 350,000 distinct CDR3 sequences, roughly 30% occurring once. This entry belongs to a study of breast tumors, draining lymph nodes, adjacent tissues. Axillary draining lymph nodes of breast cancer patients supplied the node samples. Points from the study as a whole: Tumors had less TCR diversity than lymph nodes, more than nontumor tissue.

The CDR3 runs to 11 residues. Trimming shortened V by 3 bases and J by 8 bases, and 5 bases separated the two germline ends. The sample was axillary lymph node tissue. The chain combines TRBV12-3 or TRBV12-4 with TRBJ2-1; D call uncertain. The sequence was collected from a female donor with breast cancer. Some clones in this sample may be carry-over from other donors' samples. The DNA for the CDR3 is TGTGCCAGCAGTTTTTTCTATGAGCAGTTCTTC. It specifies CASSFFYEQFF.